This is a list of T cell receptor beta chains from one sample in a study of T cell repertoires in cytomegalovirus infection. In TCRdb, the reads were re-called with MiXCR into one record per CDR3 protein. This sample yields more than 400,000 distinct CDR3 sequences, of which about 26% are seen a single time; 13% belongs to the top ten. Material for sequencing was PBMCs. These receptors all come from a human donor in good health (CMV status not recorded). Some clones in this sample may be carry-over from other donors' samples. CDR3s include the opening cysteine and the closing phenylalanine or tryptophan. The D gene is left open where the match is weak. Only some rows state a clone size, as once, few, many or a class for expanded clones.

clone size,CDR3 length,J gene,V gene,D gene,CDR3 DNA,CDR3 protein
few,13,TRBJ1-1,TRBV20-1,.,TGCAGTGCGAATAAGGCCTTGAACACTGAAGCTTTCTTT,CSANKALNTEAFF
.,15,TRBJ2-1,TRBV6-5,TRBD2,TGTGCCAGCAGACGTCCGGGACTAGCGGGGAATGAGCAGTTCTTC,CASRRPGLAGNEQFF
.,17,TRBJ2-7,TRBV12-3/TRBV12-4,.,TGTGCCAGCAGTTTAGCACGCCGCCAGGGAGTCGGATACGAGCAGTACTTC,CASSLARRQGVGYEQYF
.,16,TRBJ2-1,TRBV10-2,.,TGCGCCAGCAGTGAAAGAAGGCCTAGCTCCTACAATGAGCAGTTCTTC,CASSERRPSSYNEQFF
once,15,TRBJ1-1,TRBV7-9,.,TGTGCCAGCAGCCCCCGTAGGGGCATGAACACTGAAGCTTTCTTT,CASSPRRGMNTEAFF
.,12,TRBJ2-7,TRBV7-7,.,TGTGCCAGCATCCTGCCAGCTTACGAGCAGTACTTC,CASILPAYEQYF
few,12,TRBJ2-1,TRBV12-3/TRBV12-4,.,TGTGCCAGCAGTTTAATCATCAATGAGCAGTTCTTC,CASSLIINEQFF
many,14,TRBJ1-5,TRBV7-2,.,TGTGCCAGCAGCTTAGTTGGGGAAGGTCAGCCCCAGCATTTT,CASSLVGEGQPQHF
few,15,TRBJ1-5,TRBV9,.,TGTGCCAGCAGCGTAGGGCCGGGGGGCAATCAGCCCCAGCATTTT,CASSVGPGGNQPQHF
many,17,TRBJ2-2,TRBV7-2,.,TGTGCCAGCAGGGGAAAAGACAGGTCTGCGAACACCGGGGAGCTGTTTTTT,CASRGKDRSANTGELFF
few,16,TRBJ2-5,TRBV6-1,.,TGTGCCAGCATCGGCCGGAGGGGACTTCGGGTGGAGACCCAGTACTTC,CASIGRRGLRVETQYF
few,18,TRBJ2-1,TRBV7-2,TRBD2,TGTGCCAGCAGCTTAGGGGAGCCGAGGGTAGCGGGATGGGATGAGCAGTTCTTC,CASSLGEPRVAGWDEQFF
once,13,TRBJ2-1,TRBV4-1,.,TGTGCCAGCAGCCAAGGCCAGAGAGTCAAGACGTTCTTC,CASSQGQRVKTFF
once,16,TRBJ2-1,TRBV13,TRBD2,TGTGCCAGCAGCCCCGGACTAGCGGGGTCTGGGGATGAGCAGTTCTTC,CASSPGLAGSGDEQFF
few,14,TRBJ1-5,TRBV4-3,.,TGCGCCAGCAGCCAACGGTTGGGCAATCAGCCCCAGCATTTT,CASSQRLGNQPQHF
few,14,TRBJ2-3,TRBV5-1,TRBD1,TGCGCCAGCAGCTTGGAGACAGGGACAGATACGCAGTATTTT,CASSLETGTDTQYF
.,14,TRBJ2-2,TRBV19,.,TGTGCCAGTAGTTTCGGACGGAACACCGGGGAGCTGTTTTTT,CASSFGRNTGELFF
.,16,TRBJ1-1,TRBV11-2,.,TGTGCCAGCAGCTCTAGAAGACAGGCAACTCGGGCTGAAGCTTTCTTT,CASSSRRQATRAEAFF
few,18,TRBJ2-1,TRBV12-3/TRBV12-4,.,TGTGCCAGCAGCTTTGGGTCGGGACACCTGCGGGGCTACAATGAGCAGTTCTTC,CASSFGSGHLRGYNEQFF
.,16,TRBJ1-2,TRBV7-9,.,TGTGCCAGCAGCACTACGGACAGCAACCTTAACTATGGCTACACCTTC,CASSTTDSNLNYGYTF
.,15,TRBJ1-2,TRBV5-1,.,TGCGCCAGCAGCTTGGGGCCGGGGCCTGACTATGGCTACACCTTC,CASSLGPGPDYGYTF
.,15,TRBJ1-2,TRBV19,TRBD1,TGTGCCAGTAGTATCTCGACAGGGACATACTATGGCTACACCTTC,CASSISTGTYYGYTF
few,16,TRBJ2-3,TRBV19,TRBD1,TGTGCCAGTAGTAACCGACAGGGGACCCTCACAGATACGCAGTATTTT,CASSNRQGTLTDTQYF
few,14,TRBJ2-1,TRBV28,TRBD2,TGTGCCAGCACCTCGGGAGGGGCCTACAATGAGCAGTTCTTC,CASTSGGAYNEQFF
.,13,TRBJ1-5,TRBV12-3/TRBV12-4,.,TGTGCCAGCAGTTTCGACGGTGATCAGCCCCAGCATTTT,CASSFDGDQPQHF
few,17,TRBJ2-3,TRBV6-6,.,TGTGCCAGCAGTTACGGCGGGCCAGGTAGTTACACAGATACGCAGTATTTT,CASSYGGPGSYTDTQYF
.,11,TRBJ1-1,TRBV29-1,.,TGCAGCGTTGAACCCGGGAGGAATGCTTTCTTT,CSVEPGRNAFF
.,11,TRBJ2-5,TRBV20-1,.,TGCAGTGCTAGAGATCTCAGGACCCAGTACTTC,CSARDLRTQYF
few,14,TRBJ2-5,TRBV27,.,TGTGCCAGCGGTCCTGGCGGGCGGCAAGAGACCCAGTACTTC,CASGPGGRQETQYF
.,13,TRBJ2-2,TRBV15,.,TGTGCCACCACAGATCAGAACACCGGGGAGCTGTTTTTT,CATTDQNTGELFF
.,15,TRBJ2-3,TRBV6-5,.,TGTGCCAGCAGCCCGGGACTCCTAGTAACAGATACGCAGTATTTT,CASSPGLLVTDTQYF
few,14,TRBJ1-1,TRBV19,.,TGTGCCAGTACCGCCCTACGGGGGAATACTGAAGCTTTCTTT,CASTALRGNTEAFF
few,13,TRBJ2-3,TRBV7-8,.,TGTGCCAGCAGCACGCGGGACTCAGATACGCAGTATTTT,CASSTRDSDTQYF
.,17,TRBJ2-3,TRBV12-5,.,TGTGCTAGTGGTTTGGTACTTAACGGGGAAAGCACAGATACGCAGTATTTT,CASGLVLNGESTDTQYF
.,16,TRBJ2-1,TRBV7-4,TRBD2,TGTGCCAGCAGTACCGACCAGCGGGGAATCTACAATGAGCAGTTCTTC,CASSTDQRGIYNEQFF
.,21,TRBJ2-5,TRBV11-3,TRBD1,TGTGCCAGCAGCTTAGATCGTAGACGGGACAGGGGGTCGTTGGAACAAGAGACCCAGTACTTC,CASSLDRRRDRGSLEQETQYF
many,15,TRBJ2-7,TRBV28,TRBD2,TGTGCCAGCAGTCCGGGACTAGCGGGAATACACGAGCAGTACTTC,CASSPGLAGIHEQYF